This T cell receptor (beta chain) was identified during a study of T-cell reconstitution after alpha-beta-depleted transplantation in children. Preparation of the TCRbeta library involved a method that used unique molecular identifiers. TCRdb ran MiXCR on the PCR reads and lists one entry per CDR3 protein. The sample has 580,000 or so distinct CDR3 sequences, about 23% seen once. Study-level findings and limits: The main origin of T-cell counts and diversity one year after transplant was newly produced T cells.

Many counts were recorded for this clonotype. Antigen unknown. The TCR sequence derives from a boy in the first two years of life who had a stem cell transplant for acute myeloid leukemia, so the T cells may come from the graft donor. The sample in question was PBMCs, mostly from graft donor cells, obtained 360 days after TCRalphabeta/CD19-depleted stem cell transplant.

This CDR3 reads CASSFTREETQYF. CDR3 nucleotide sequence: TGTGCCAGCAGTTTTACCAGGGAAGAGACCCAGTACTTC. The rearrangement joins TRBV28 to TRBJ2-5; D possibly corresponds to TRBD1 (5 bases). The CDR3 totals 13 residues. The V gene lost 3 bases and the J gene lost 3 bases, with 8 bases spanning the gap. Germline V CDR1 and CDR2: MDHEN, SYDVKM.